The 9 T cell receptor beta chains below come from one sample, sequenced in a study of response to subunit inactivated influenza vaccine. One entry per CDR3 protein, called by TCRdb with MiXCR from the RT-PCR reads. This table holds about half a million distinct CDR3 sequences, around 8% found once. The sample here was PBMCs from blood, taken around 25 months after vaccination. The receptor source for this set is a man between 50 and 70 years old who received an inactivated influenza vaccine.

This clonotype has a handful of counts. J is TRBJ2-7 and V is TRBV5-5; TRBD1 matches 9 bases. The ends lost 0 bases at V and 3 bases at J; junction bases unmatched: 4. The CDR3 extends over 15 amino acids. The V gene's germline CDR1 is SGHKS and CDR2 YYEKEE (reference sequence). The chain's CDR3 is CASSLVGTGLYEQYF. The CDR3 DNA reads TGTGCCAGCAGCTTGGTTGGGACAGGGCTCTACGAGCAGTACTTC.

In its sample, this clonotype was seen a few times. The rearrangement joins TRBV29-1 to TRBJ2-4; 10 positions agree with TRBD1. CDR1 and CDR2 (germline): SQVTM, ANQGSEA. The CDR3 is 14 residues long. V shed 4 bases, J shed 0 bases, and the junction held 0 bases outside the gene matches. DNA for the CDR3: TGCAGCGTTGGGACAGGGGGAGCCAAAAACATTCAGTACTTC. Its protein is CSVGTGGAKNIQYF.

A few counts support this clonotype. The chain employs TRBV29-1 and TRBJ1-1, with D hard to call. Between the trimmed V and J ends, which lost 5 bases and 1 base, there was a span of 14 bases. CDR3 length: 14 residues. Germline CDR1 and CDR2: SQVTM and ANQGSEA. The CDR3 sequence: CSVRSTLSNTEAFF. In DNA, the CDR3 is TGCAGCGTTCGAAGCACTCTTTCGAACACTGAAGCTTTCTTT.

In this sample, this clonotype turned up many times. The chain combines TRBV28 with TRBJ2-1, with 7 bases matching TRBD2. Germline lookup yields CDR1 MDHEN and CDR2 SYDVKM. The CDR3 has 17 residues. The V gene end was trimmed by 4 bases and the J gene end by 4 bases; junction bases not matched to a gene: 13. As DNA, the CDR3 is TGTGCCAGCAGTTCCCTACTAGCGAGGCAAGCATACAATGAGCAGTTCTTC. Encoded protein: CASSSLLARQAYNEQFF. Using reference TRBV28 and TRBJ2-1 for the parts outside the CDR3, the full variable domain is DVKVTQSSRYLVKRTGEKVFLECVQDMDHENMFWYRQDPGLGLRLIYFSYDVKMKEKGDIPEGYSVSREKKERFSLILESASTNQTSMYLCASSSLLARQAYNEQFFGPGTRLTVL.

This clonotype was observed many times. The CDR3 nucleotides are TGTGCCAGCGGAGCGGGAGGGGATTGGAATGAGCAGTTCTTC. Its protein product is CASGAGGDWNEQFF. The V and J genes are TRBV6-2 or TRBV6-3 and TRBJ2-1; 10 bases align to TRBD2. Germline CDR1 is MNHEY and CDR2 is SVGEGT. This CDR3 has 14 residues. V lost 8 bases and J lost 7; bases outside the gene matches: 8.

The chain uses TRBV2 and TRBJ2-1, with D uncertain. Trimming took off 3 bases at V and 0 bases at J, with 12 bases between the two ends. Looked up from germline, CDR1 is SNHLY and CDR2 is FYNNEI. This CDR3 is 16 amino acids long. The CDR3 sequence: CASSEVSLGSYNEQFF. The CDR3 region has the DNA TGTGCCAGCAGTGAGGTGAGCCTCGGCTCCTACAATGAGCAGTTCTTC.

The rearrangement uses TRBV24-1 and TRBJ2-7; no definite D call. CDR1 and CDR2 from the germline V gene are KGHDR and SFDVKD. V was trimmed by 5 bases and J by 2 bases, leaving 12 bases between them. This CDR3 comprises 14 residues. The CDR3 region has the DNA TGTGCCACCAGTGTCCGACCGTCAACCTACGAGCAGTACTTC. This translates into CATSVRPSTYEQYF.

This clonotype occurred a few times. This sequence joins TRBV27 and TRBJ2-1, with no clear D. Germline loops: CDR1 MNHEY, CDR2 SMNVEV (reference sequence). The germline V and J ends were trimmed by 6 bases and 3 bases, with 15 bases remaining between them. The CDR3 consists of 15 residues. Written as DNA, the CDR3 is TGTGCCAGCAGCCCCCCTGAATTCGGCTACAATGAGCAGTTCTTC. As protein: CASSPPEFGYNEQFF.

The CDR3 sequence: CAWSLTRGTQFF. The DNA for the CDR3 is TGTGCCTGGAGCCTTACGAGGGGTACTCAGTTCTTC. This rearrangement joins TRBV30 to TRBJ2-1; either TRBD1 or TRBD2 may fit D (5 bases each). CDR3 length equals 12 residues. V was clipped by 3 bases and J by 13 bases, with 16 bases between them. Germline loops: CDR1 GTSNPN, CDR2 SVGIG (reference sequence).